This T cell receptor (beta chain) emerged from a study of T-cell memory formation after mild COVID-19. Study-wide results and caveats: Later expanders leaned toward CD4+, whereas clones contracting from day 15 to 85 were balanced CD4/CD8. Pre-infection memory already had some responding clones, implying cross-reactive memory joined. Proof of SARS-CoV-2 specificity was absent for the second-wave clones that crested on day 37.

Germline assignment: CDR1 MNHNY and CDR2 SVGAGI (reference sequence). The CDR3 runs 11 residues. V lost 6 bases and J lost 5, with 6 bases in between. Regarding this clonotype: Its antigen is not known.

5'RACE primed at constant segments yielded TCR alpha and TCR beta cDNA libraries bearing sample barcodes and UMIs. A single record per CDR3 protein comes from TCRdb applying MiXCR to the 5' RACE reads. The sample contains around 250,000 distinct CDR3 sequences, around 10% of which appear only once. The chain combines TRBV6-6 with TRBJ2-3, with D unresolved. The sample consisted of PBMCs or a T cell subset sorted from them (not recorded which). This TCR was sampled from a man between 18 and 35 years old who had mild COVID-19 (a few samples of this study predate the infection). Cell type and time point are not known. The CDR3 loop reads CASSTRDTQYF. In DNA, the CDR3 is TGTGCCAGCAGCACCCGAGATACGCAGTATTTT.